These 17 T cell receptor beta chains came from one sample sequenced in a study of cytomegalovirus exposure and HLA in healthy donors. PCR was performed using 60 Vbeta and 13 Jbeta primers. Profiling relied on immunoSEQ multiplex PCR, and the TCRdb table lists in-frame clones only, not all of them. The data show about 69,000 clones, about 70% seen once. The sample consisted of PBMCs. The receptors come from a woman between 25 and 40 years old in good health and CMV-seronegative.

The V call is TRBV9, the J call TRBJ1-1; D is undetermined. Deletions cut 3 bases from V and 5 bases from J, with 11 bases between. This CDR3 is built from 13 residues. The germline V gene has CDR1 SGDLS and CDR2 YYNGEE. CDR3 DNA: TGTGCCAGCAGCGATCCTGGAGGGACTGAAGCTTTCTTT. The encoded protein is CASSDPGGTEAFF.

In its sample, this clone was seen once. The gene calls are TRBV28 and TRBJ1-5, with TRBD1 matching 9 bases. The CDR3 has 17 amino acids. From germline, CDR1 is MDHEN and CDR2 SYDVKM. J was trimmed by 0 bases and V by 6 bases; bases with no gene match: 9. The CDR3 region is CASRPGQGYDSNQPQHF. CDR3 nucleotides: TGTGCCAGCAGACCGGGACAGGGTTATGATAGCAATCAGCCCCAGCATTTT.

The chain uses TRBV7-2 and TRBJ2-6; D uncertain. The ends were cut back, 5 bases at V and 4 bases at J, with 6 bases in the middle. CDR3 length: 13 amino acids. Germline CDR1 is SGHTA and CDR2 is FQGNSA. The CDR3: CASSQAGANVLTF. The CDR3 region has the DNA TGTGCCAGCAGCCAGGCAGGGGCCAACGTCCTGACTTTC.

The chain joins TRBV27 to TRBJ1-1; 9 bases map to TRBD1. J gave up 4 bases and V 4 bases, and 1 base lay outside the gene matches. The CDR3 is 13 residues long. The germline V gene has CDR1 MNHEY and CDR2 SMNVEV (reference sequence). Here the CDR3 reads CASSWDRATEAFF. The CDR3 nucleotides read TGTGCCAGCAGTTGGGACAGGGCCACTGAAGCTTTCTTT.

J is TRBJ2-1 and V is TRBV18; weak D call: TRBD2 (5 bases). Trimming shortened V by 2 bases and J by 10 bases, and 12 bases separated the two germline ends. Germline V CDR1 and CDR2: KGHSH, LQKENI. This CDR3 region has 13 residues. The CDR3: CASSPNAGAEQFF. The CDR3 nucleotides read TGTGCCAGCTCACCAAATGCGGGTGCCGAGCAGTTCTTC.

This chain connects TRBV29-1 to TRBJ2-1; 9 bases align to TRBD2. The junction had 16 bases not matched to a gene; V was cut back by 7 bases and J by 9 bases. Germline CDR1 is SQVTM and CDR2 is ANQGSEA. The CDR3 loop spans 15 amino acids. For the CDR3, the DNA is TGCAGCGCCGAAGAGGCTAGCGGGGAGTTCAGTGAGCAGTTCTTC. This encodes CSAEEASGEFSEQFF.

The genes are TRBV5-1 and TRBJ1-2; TRBD1 aligns across 10 bases. The CDR3 length is 15 residues. J gave up 6 bases and V 3 bases, and 8 bases lay outside the gene matches. The germline CDR1 and CDR2 sequences are SGHRS and YFSETQ. The CDR3 spells CASSSSGTGADGYTF. For the CDR3, the DNA is TGCGCCAGCAGCTCTTCCGGGACAGGGGCTGATGGCTACACCTTC.

The chain couples TRBV11-2 to TRBJ1-2; possibly TRBD1 for D (6 bases). V was clipped by 6 bases and J by 0 bases, with 11 bases between them. The CDR3 totals 14 residues. Germline V gives CDR1 SGHAT, CDR2 FQNNGV. CDR3 residues: CASRRGTTNYGYTF. The CDR3 DNA reads TGTGCCAGCAGAAGGGGGACCACTAACTATGGCTACACCTTC. Variable domain in full (rest from reference TRBV11-2 and TRBJ1-2): EAGVAQSPRYKIIEKRQSVAFWCNPISGHATLYWYQQILGQGPKLLIQFQNNGVVDDSQLPKDRFSAERLKGVDSTLKIQPAKLEDSAVYLCASRRGTTNYGYTFGSGTRLTVV.

The gene calls are TRBV12-2 and TRBJ1-2. TRBV12-2 is annotated as a pseudogene. There are 15 residues in the CDR3. The DNA of the CDR3 is TGTGCAAGTCGCTTATGCGCTCTAGCTAACTATGGCTACACCTTC. Translated: CASRLCALANYGYTF.

V and J are TRBV5-4 and TRBJ2-3, with 12 bases lining up with TRBD2. Trimming removed 2 bases from V and 4 bases from J; junction bases left unmatched: 2. Germline-derived CDR1 and CDR2 are SGHNT and YYREEE (reference sequence). This CDR3 has 15 amino acids. In nucleotides, the CDR3 is TGTGCCAGCAGCTTACCTAGCGGGGGGGCAGATACGCAGTATTTT. Amino acid sequence: CASSLPSGGADTQYF.

The chain joins TRBV25-1 to TRBJ2-5, with 9 positions matching TRBD1. Germline-derived CDR1 and CDR2 are MGHDK and SYGVNS. The V gene end was trimmed by 11 bases and the J gene end by 7 bases; junction bases not matched to a gene: 11. This CDR3 comprises 13 residues. CDR3 in DNA: TGTGCCCTACAACACAGGGGGCTAGGGACCCAGTACTTC. It is translated as CALQHRGLGTQYF.

This clone was counted a single time. The rearrangement uses TRBV6-4 and TRBJ1-2; weak D call: TRBD1 (5 bases). Trimming took 4 bases from V and 2 from J, leaving 11 bases between them. CDR3 size: 14 residues. The germline V gene encodes CDR1 MRHNA and CDR2 SNTAGT. CDR3 region: CASSGQRQNYGYTF. CDR3 DNA: TGTGCCAGCAGTGGTCAGAGACAGAACTATGGCTACACCTTC.

This clone was seen more than once but under ten times. The chain combines TRBV14 with TRBJ1-5; D unclear. The V gene lost 0 bases and the J gene lost 4 bases, with 4 bases spanning the gap. Germline V gives CDR1 SGHDN, CDR2 FVKESK. CDR3 size: 13 residues. CDR3 coding DNA: TGTGCCAGCAGCCAAGATCTGAATCAGCCCCAGCATTTT. Residues: CASSQDLNQPQHF.

A few counts support this clone. V is TRBV5-1 and J is TRBJ1-5; D is uncertain. V lost 0 bases and J lost 0, with 7 bases in between. The CDR3 covers 15 residues. CDR1 is SGHRS and CDR2 is YFSETQ in the germline V gene. CDR3 sequence reads: CASSLDTNSNQPQHF. CDR3 DNA sequence: TGCGCCAGCAGCTTGGATACAAATAGCAATCAGCCCCAGCATTTT.

J is TRBJ1-2 and V is TRBV4-1, with D perhaps matching TRBD1 (5 bases). With 2 bases removed from V and 7 bases from J, the gap between germline ends came to 17 bases. The CDR3 has 15 amino acids. In germline, CDR1 is MGHRA, CDR2 YSYEKL. The CDR3 nucleotides read TGCGCCAGCAGCCAACCCCGGGGGGGAAAGGGTGGCTACACCTTC. Its translation: CASSQPRGGKGGYTF.

This rearrangement joins TRBV9 to TRBJ1-2; the match to TRBD1 covers 9 bases. V was clipped by 5 bases and J by 8 bases; unmatched bases: 16. CDR3 length: 16 residues. CDR1 and CDR2 from the germline V gene are SGDLS and YYNGEE. This CDR3 reads CASRGITRQGVRGYTF. CDR3 bases: TGTGCCAGCAGGGGGATTACCCGACAGGGGGTTAGAGGCTACACCTTC.

CDR3 sequence reads: CASSFGTGRLINYGYTF. CDR3 DNA: TGTGCCAGCAGTTTCGGGACAGGAAGACTGATTAACTATGGCTACACCTTC. The chain combines TRBV5-4 with TRBJ1-2, with 8 nucleotides matching TRBD1. Per the germline V gene, CDR1 is SGHNT and CDR2 is YYREEE (reference sequence). This CDR3 spans 17 amino acids. With 5 bases clipped from V and 1 base from J, the junction kept 13 bases outside the gene matches.